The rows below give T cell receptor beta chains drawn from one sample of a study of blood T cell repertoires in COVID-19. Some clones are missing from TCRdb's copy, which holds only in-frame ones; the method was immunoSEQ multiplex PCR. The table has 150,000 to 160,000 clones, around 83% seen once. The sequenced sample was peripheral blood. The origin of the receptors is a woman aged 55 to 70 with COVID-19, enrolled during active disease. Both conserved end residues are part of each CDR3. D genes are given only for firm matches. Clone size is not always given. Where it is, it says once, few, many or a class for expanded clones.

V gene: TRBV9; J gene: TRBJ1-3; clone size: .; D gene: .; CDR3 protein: CASSVVGASGNTIYF; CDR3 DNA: TGTGCCAGCAGCGTAGTGGGGGCTTCTGGAAACACCATATATTTT
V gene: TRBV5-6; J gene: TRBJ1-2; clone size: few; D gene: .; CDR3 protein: CASSLPANYYGYTF; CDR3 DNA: TGTGCCAGCAGCTTGCCAGCGAACTACTATGGCTACACCTTC
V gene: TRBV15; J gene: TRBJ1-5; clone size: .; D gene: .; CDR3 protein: CATSRDGQSSNQPQHF; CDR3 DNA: TGTGCCACCAGCAGAGATGGGCAGTCTAGCAATCAGCCCCAGCATTTT
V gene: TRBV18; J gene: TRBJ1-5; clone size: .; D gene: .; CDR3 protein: CASSPQGNQPQHF; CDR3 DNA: TGTGCCAGCTCACCCCAGGGTAATCAGCCCCAGCATTTT
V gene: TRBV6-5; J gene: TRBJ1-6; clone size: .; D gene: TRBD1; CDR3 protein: CASSYRQGPYSPLHF; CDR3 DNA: TGTGCCAGCAGTTATCGACAGGGTCCCTATTCACCCCTCCACTTT
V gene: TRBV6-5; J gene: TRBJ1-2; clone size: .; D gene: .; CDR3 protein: CASSYNPGYYGYTF; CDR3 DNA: TGTGCCAGCAGTTATAACCCAGGGTACTATGGCTACACCTTC
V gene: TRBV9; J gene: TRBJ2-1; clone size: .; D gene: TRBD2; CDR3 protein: CASSARGGRAQNEQFF; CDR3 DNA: TGTGCCAGCAGCGCACGAGGCGGGAGGGCCCAAAATGAGCAGTTCTTC
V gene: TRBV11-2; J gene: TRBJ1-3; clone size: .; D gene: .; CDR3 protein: CASSLDWGRSGNTIYF; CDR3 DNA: TGTGCCAGCAGCTTAGATTGGGGGCGCTCTGGAAACACCATATATTTT
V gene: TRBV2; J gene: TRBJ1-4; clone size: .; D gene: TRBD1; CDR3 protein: CASRDGTANEKLFF; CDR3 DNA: TGTGCCAGCAGGGACGGGACAGCTAATGAAAAACTGTTTTTT
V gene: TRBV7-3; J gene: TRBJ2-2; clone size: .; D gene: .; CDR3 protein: CASSFPRGTGELFF; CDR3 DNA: TGTGCCAGCAGCTTCCCCAGGGGTACCGGGGAGCTGTTTTTT
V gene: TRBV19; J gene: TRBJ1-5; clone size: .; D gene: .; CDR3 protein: CASSMVQGTNQPQHF; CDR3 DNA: TGTGCCAGTAGTATGGTTCAGGGCACCAATCAGCCCCAGCATTTT
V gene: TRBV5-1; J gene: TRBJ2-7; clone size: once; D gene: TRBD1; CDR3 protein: CASSGTGYEQYF; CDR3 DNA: TGCGCCAGCAGCGGGACAGGATACGAGCAGTACTTC
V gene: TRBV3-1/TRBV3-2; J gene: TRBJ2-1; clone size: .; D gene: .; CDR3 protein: CASSQARGGGEQFF; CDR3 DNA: TGTGCCAGCAGCCAAGCTCGGGGTGGGGGGGAGCAGTTCTTC
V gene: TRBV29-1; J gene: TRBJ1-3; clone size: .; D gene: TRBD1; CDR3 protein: CSVARTGLGNTIYF; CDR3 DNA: TGCAGCGTTGCTCGGACAGGGTTGGGAAACACCATATATTTT
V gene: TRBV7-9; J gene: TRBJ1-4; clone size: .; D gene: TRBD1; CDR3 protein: CASSLVGQGATNEKLFF; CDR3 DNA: TGTGCCAGCAGCTTAGTTGGACAGGGGGCAACTAATGAAAAACTGTTTTTT
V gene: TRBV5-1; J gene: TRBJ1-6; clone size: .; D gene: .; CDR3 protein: CASSLEGVTSPLHF; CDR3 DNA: TGCGCCAGCAGCTTGGAGGGGGTTACTTCACCCCTCCACTTT
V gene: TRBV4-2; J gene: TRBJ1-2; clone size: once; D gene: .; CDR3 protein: CASSQVSGGPQTGYTF; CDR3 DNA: TGTGCCAGCAGCCAAGTTTCGGGAGGGCCCCAAACAGGCTACACCTTC
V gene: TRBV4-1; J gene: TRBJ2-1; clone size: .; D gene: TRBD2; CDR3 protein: CASSPWKGVGGRSYNEQFF; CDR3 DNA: TGCGCCAGCAGCCCCTGGAAAGGGGTAGGCGGGAGGTCCTACAATGAGCAGTTCTTC
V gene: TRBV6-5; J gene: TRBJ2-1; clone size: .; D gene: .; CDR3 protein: CASSSSFHNEQFF; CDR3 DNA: TGTGCCAGCAGTTCGAGCTTCCACAATGAGCAGTTCTTC
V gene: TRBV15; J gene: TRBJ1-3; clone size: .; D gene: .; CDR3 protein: CATSRAGTPSGNTIYF; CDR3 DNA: TGTGCCACCAGCAGAGCGGGGACACCGTCTGGAAACACCATATATTTT
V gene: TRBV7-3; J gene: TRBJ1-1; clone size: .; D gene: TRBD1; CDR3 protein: CASRIDRANTEAFF; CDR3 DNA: TGTGCCAGCAGGATCGACAGGGCGAACACTGAAGCTTTCTTT
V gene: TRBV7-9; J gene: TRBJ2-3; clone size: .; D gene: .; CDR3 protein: CASSLTGGGAPTDTQYF; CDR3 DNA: TGTGCCAGCAGCTTAACGGGCGGCGGGGCCCCCACAGATACGCAGTATTTT
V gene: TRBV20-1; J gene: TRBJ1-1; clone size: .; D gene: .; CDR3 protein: CSASAVSNTEAFF; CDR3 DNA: TGCAGTGCTAGTGCAGTCTCGAACACTGAAGCTTTCTTT
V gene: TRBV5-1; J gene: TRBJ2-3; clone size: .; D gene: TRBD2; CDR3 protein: CASSLELAGGDTQYF; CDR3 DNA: TGCGCCAGCAGCTTGGAGCTAGCGGGAGGGGATACGCAGTATTTT
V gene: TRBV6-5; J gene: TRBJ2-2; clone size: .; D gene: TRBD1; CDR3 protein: CAGKPGQGNGELFF; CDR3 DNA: TGTGCCGGGAAGCCGGGACAGGGAAACGGGGAGCTGTTTTTT
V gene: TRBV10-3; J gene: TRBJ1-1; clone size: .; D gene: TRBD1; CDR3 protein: CAISDKQGMANTEAFF; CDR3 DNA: TGTGCCATCAGTGACAAACAGGGGATGGCGAACACTGAAGCTTTCTTT
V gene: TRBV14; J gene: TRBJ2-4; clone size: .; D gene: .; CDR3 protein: CASSQDWGRKNIQYF; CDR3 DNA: TGTGCCAGCAGCCAAGATTGGGGGCGAAAAAACATTCAGTACTTC
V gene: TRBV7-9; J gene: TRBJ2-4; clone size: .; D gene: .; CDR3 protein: CASSGPLGRAKNIQYF; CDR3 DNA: TGTGCCAGCAGCGGACCATTGGGGAGAGCCAAAAACATTCAGTACTTC
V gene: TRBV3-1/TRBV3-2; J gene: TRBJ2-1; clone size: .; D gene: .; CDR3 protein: CASSQDPQGHNEQFF; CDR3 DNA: TGTGCCAGCAGCCAAGATCCTCAGGGCCACAATGAGCAGTTCTTC
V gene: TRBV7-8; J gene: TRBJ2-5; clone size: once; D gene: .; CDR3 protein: CASSLSNVRAPQETQYF; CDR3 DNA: TGTGCCAGCAGCTTAAGTAACGTCAGGGCTCCCCAAGAGACCCAGTACTTC
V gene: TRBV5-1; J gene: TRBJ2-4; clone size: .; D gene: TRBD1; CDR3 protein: CASSLGTVKNIQYF; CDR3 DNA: TGCGCCAGCAGCCTCGGGACAGTTAAGAACATTCAGTACTTC
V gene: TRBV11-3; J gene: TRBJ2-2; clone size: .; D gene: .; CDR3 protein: CASSPGGQLTGELFF; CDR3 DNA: TGTGCCAGCAGCCCCGGGGGTCAGCTTACCGGGGAGCTGTTTTTT
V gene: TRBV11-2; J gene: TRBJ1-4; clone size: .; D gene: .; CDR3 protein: CASSVGTGFNGDEKLFF; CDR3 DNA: TGTGCCAGCAGCGTCGGAACAGGGTTCAATGGAGATGAAAAACTGTTTTTT
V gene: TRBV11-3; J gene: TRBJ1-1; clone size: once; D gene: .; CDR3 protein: CASSLSGRTKEAFF; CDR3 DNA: TGTGCCAGCAGCTTATCCGGCAGGACTAAGGAAGCTTTCTTT
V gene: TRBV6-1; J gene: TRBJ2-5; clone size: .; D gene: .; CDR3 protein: CASSQTEETQYF; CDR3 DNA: TGTGCCAGCAGTCAGACAGAAGAGACCCAGTACTTC
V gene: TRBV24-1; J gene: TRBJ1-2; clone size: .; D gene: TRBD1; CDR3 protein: CATSETGTGAQDDYGYTF; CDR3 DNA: TGTGCCACCAGTGAAACCGGGACAGGGGCTCAGGACGACTATGGCTACACCTTC
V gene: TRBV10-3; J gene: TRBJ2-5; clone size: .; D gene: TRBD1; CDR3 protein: CAISEVTGQGLETQYF; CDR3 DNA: TGTGCCATCAGTGAAGTTACGGGACAGGGGTTGGAGACCCAGTACTTC
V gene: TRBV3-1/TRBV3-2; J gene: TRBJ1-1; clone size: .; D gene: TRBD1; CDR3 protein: CASSQVGQLMNTEAFF; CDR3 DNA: TGTGCCAGCAGCCAAGTGGGACAGCTCATGAACACTGAAGCTTTCTTT
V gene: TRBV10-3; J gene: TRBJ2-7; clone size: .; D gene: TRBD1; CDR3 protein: CAISGGQGGDEQYF; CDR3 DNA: TGTGCCATCAGTGGGGGACAGGGGGGCGACGAGCAGTACTTC
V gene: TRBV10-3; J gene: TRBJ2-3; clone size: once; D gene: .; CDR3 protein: CAISEGQGDTDTQYF; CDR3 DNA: TGTGCCATCAGTGAAGGGCAGGGTGACACAGATACGCAGTATTTT
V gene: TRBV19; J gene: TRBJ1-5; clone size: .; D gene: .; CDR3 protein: CASSIARGVNQPQHF; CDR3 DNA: TGTGCCAGTAGTATTGCTCGGGGTGTCAATCAGCCCCAGCATTTT
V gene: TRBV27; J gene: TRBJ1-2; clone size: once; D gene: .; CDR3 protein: CASSFSRFDYGYTF; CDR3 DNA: TGTGCCAGCAGTTTCTCTAGGTTCGACTATGGCTACACCTTC
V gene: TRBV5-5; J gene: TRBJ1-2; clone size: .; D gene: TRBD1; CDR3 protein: CASSLVDRGYYGYTF; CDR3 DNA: TGTGCCAGCAGCTTGGTAGACAGGGGGTACTATGGCTACACCTTC
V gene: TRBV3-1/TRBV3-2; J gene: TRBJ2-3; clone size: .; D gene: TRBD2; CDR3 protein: CASSPLGREFSDTQYF; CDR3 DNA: TGTGCCAGCAGCCCCCTCGGGCGGGAGTTTTCAGATACGCAGTATTTT
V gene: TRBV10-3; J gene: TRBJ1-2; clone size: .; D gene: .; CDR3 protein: CAISDPGKAYGYTF; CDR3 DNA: TGTGCCATCAGCGACCCCGGGAAAGCCTATGGCTACACCTTC
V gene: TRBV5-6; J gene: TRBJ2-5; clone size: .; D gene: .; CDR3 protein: CASSLRRETQYF; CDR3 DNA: TGTGCCAGCAGCTTGCGGAGAGAGACCCAGTACTTC
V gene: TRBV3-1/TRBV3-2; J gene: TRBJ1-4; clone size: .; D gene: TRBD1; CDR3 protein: CASSPQHRTGRGEKLFF; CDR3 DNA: TGTGCCAGCAGCCCACAACATCGGACAGGGAGAGGTGAAAAACTGTTTTTT
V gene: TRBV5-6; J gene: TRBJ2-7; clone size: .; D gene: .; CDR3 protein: CASSLYQRKDREQYF; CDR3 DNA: TGTGCCAGCAGCTTGTACCAGCGGAAGGATCGGGAGCAGTACTTC
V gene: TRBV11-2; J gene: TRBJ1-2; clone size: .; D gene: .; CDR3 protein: CASSLAGPDTF; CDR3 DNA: TGTGCCAGCAGCTTAGCAGGTCCGGACACCTTC
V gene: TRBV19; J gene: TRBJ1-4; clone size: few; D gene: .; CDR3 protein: CASSRPTGKTEKLFF; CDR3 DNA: TGTGCCAGTAGCCGCCCTACAGGGAAGACGGAAAAACTGTTTTTT
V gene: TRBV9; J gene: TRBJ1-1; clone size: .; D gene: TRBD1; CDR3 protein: CASSAGQGAGTEAFF; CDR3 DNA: TGTGCCAGCAGCGCAGGACAGGGGGCAGGCACTGAAGCTTTCTTT
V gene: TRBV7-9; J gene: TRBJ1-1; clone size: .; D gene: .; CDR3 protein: CASSLDGRGTEAFF; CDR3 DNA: TGTGCCAGCAGCTTAGATGGGAGAGGCACTGAAGCTTTCTTT
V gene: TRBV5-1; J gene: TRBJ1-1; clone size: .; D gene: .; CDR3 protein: CASSLSGTEAFF; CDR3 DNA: TGCGCCAGCAGCTTGTCGGGCACTGAAGCTTTCTTT
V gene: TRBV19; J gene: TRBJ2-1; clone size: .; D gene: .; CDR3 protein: CASSISTGPHNEQFF; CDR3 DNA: TGTGCCAGTAGTATTAGCACAGGTCCCCACAATGAGCAGTTCTTC
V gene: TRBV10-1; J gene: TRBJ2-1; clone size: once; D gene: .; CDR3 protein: CASSSPRAGRGNEQFF; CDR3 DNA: TGCGCCAGCAGTTCCCCACGGGCGGGTCGTGGCAATGAGCAGTTCTTC